A single T cell receptor (beta chain) is shown here with its context. Its antigen is unidentified. Clones were sequenced by immunoSEQ multiplex PCR, and TCRdb holds only the in-frame ones, with some missing. There are 70,000 to 95,000 clones in the sample; approximately 92% occur only once, and approximately 1% lies in the top ten. The sample comes from a study of graft-versus-host responses after intestinal transplantation. In the study overall: Anti-thymocyte globulin induction was given to all recipients, followed by tacrolimus and steroids for around three years.

The V and J ends lost 5 bases and 0 bases respectively, with 4 bases between them. Germline assignment: CDR1 MNHEY and CDR2 SMNVEV (reference sequence). The CDR3 has 13 residues. Study findings and constraints: Declining HvG levels early post-transplant were linked to peak circulating GvH clone levels.

The receptor was derived from a human donor who was the organ donor for an intestinal transplant. Sequencing used unstimulated CD8+ T cells sorted from spleen or lymph node cells, obtained before transplant. The chain couples TRBV27 to TRBJ1-4; D remains ambiguous. CDR3 loop: CASSPATNEKLFF. The CDR3 DNA sequence: TGTGCCAGCAGTCCTGCAACTAATGAAAAACTGTTTTTT.